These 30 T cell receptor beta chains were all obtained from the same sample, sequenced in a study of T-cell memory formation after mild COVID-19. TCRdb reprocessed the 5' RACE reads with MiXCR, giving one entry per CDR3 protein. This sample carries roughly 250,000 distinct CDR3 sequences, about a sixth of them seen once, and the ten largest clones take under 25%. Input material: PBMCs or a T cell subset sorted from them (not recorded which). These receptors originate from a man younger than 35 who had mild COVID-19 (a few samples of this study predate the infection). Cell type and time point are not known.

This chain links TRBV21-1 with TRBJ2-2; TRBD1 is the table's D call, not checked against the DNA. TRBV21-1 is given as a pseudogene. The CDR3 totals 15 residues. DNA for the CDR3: TGTGCCAGCAGCAAAGAGGGGGTGAGAACCGGGGAGCTGTTTTTT. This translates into CASSKEGVRTGELFF.

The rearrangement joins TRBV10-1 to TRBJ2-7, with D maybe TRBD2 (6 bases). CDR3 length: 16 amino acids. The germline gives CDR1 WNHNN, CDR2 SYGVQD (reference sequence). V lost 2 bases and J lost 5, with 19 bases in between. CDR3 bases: TGCGCCAGCAGTGAGACCCGGGGACTCAAGAGGCACGAGCAGTACTTC. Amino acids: CASSETRGLKRHEQYF.

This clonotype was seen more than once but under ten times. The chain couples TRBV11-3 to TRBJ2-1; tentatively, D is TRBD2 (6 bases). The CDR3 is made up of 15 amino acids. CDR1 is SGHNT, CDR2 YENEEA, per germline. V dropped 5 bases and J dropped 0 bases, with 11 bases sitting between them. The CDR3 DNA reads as TGTGCCAGCAGCGGAAGGGACTCCTCCTACAATGAGCAGTTCTTC. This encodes CASSGRDSSYNEQFF.

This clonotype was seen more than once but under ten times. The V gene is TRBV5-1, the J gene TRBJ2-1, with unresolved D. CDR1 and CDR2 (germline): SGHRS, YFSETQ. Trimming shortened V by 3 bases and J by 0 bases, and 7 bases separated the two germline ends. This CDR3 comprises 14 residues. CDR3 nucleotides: TGCGCCAGCAGCTCGGTAGGCTCCTACAATGAGCAGTTCTTC. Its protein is CASSSVGSYNEQFF.

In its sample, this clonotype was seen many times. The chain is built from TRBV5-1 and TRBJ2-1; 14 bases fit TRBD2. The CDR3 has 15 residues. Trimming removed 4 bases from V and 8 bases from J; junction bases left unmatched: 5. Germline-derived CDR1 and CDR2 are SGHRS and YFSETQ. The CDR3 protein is CASSPGLAGVDEQFF. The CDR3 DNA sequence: TGCGCCAGCAGCCCGGGACTAGCGGGGGTGGATGAGCAGTTCTTC.

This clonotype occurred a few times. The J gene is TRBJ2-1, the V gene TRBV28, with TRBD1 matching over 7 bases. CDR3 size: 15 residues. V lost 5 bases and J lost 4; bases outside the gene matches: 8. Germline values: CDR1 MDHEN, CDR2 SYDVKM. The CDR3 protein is CASSPDRDSYNEQFF. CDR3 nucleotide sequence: TGTGCCAGCAGTCCAGATCGGGACAGTTACAATGAGCAGTTCTTC.

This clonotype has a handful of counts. For the CDR3, the DNA is TGCAGTGCTTCCAGGACTAGCGGGGCCGGGGAGCTGTTTTTT. Protein: CSASRTSGAGELFF. The chain combines TRBV20-1 with TRBJ2-2, with 12 bases that match TRBD2. Germline trimming cut 5 bases from V and 6 bases from J; bases unmatched to any gene: 4. The CDR3 has 14 residues. CDR1 DFQATT and CDR2 SNEGSKA come from the germline V gene (reference sequence).

The CDR3 region has the DNA TGTGCCAGCAGCCCAAGCCCTTCATCTGGGGCCAACGTCCTGACTTTC. The encoded protein is CASSPSPSSGANVLTF. V and J are TRBV7-2 and TRBJ2-6; D is undetermined. Germline CDR1 is SGHTA and CDR2 is FQGNSA. V was clipped by 5 bases and J by 1 base, with 12 bases between them. The CDR3 is 16 amino acids.

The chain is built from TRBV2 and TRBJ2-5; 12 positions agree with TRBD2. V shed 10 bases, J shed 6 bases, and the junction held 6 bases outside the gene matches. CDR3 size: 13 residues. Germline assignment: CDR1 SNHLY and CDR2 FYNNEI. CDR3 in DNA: TGTGCCACCCTAGCGGGGGGGCCGCAGACCCAGTACTTC. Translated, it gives CATLAGGPQTQYF.

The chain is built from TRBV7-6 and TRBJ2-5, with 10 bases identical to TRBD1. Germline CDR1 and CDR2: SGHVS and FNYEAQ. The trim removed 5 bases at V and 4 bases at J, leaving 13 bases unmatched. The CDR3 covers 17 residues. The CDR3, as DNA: TGTGCCAGCAGCCCTTCCTGGGACAGGGGAAGAGGAGAGACCCAGTACTTC. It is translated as CASSPSWDRGRGETQYF.

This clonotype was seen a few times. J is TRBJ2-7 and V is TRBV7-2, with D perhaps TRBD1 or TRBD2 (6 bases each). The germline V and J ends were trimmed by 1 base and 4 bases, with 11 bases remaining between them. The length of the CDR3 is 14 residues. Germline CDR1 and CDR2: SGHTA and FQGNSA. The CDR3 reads CASSLEKGGYEQYV. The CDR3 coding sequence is TGTGCCAGCAGCTTAGAGAAGGGGGGTTACGAGCAGTACGTC.

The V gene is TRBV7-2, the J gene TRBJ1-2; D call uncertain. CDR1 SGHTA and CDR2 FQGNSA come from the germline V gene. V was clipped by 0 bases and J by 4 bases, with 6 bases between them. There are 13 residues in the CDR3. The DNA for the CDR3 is TGTGCCAGCAGCTTAGCCCAGCCCTATGGCTACACCTTC. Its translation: CASSLAQPYGYTF. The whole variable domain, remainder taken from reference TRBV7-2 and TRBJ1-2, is GAGVSQSPSNKVTEKGKDVELRCDPISGHTALYWYRQSLGQGLEFLIYFQGNSAPDKSGLPSDRFSAERTGGSVSTLTIQRTQQEDSAVYLCASSLAQPYGYTFGSGTRLTVV.

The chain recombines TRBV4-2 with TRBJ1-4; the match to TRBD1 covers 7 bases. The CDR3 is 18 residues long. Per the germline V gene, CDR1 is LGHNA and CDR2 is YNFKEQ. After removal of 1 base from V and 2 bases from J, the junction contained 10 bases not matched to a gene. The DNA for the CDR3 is TGTGCCAGCAGCCAAGGAAGGGCAGGGGGAACGACTAATGAAAAACTGTTTTTT. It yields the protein CASSQGRAGGTTNEKLFF.

CDR3 DNA: TGTGCCAGCAGGGGAAACAGCAATCAGCCCCAGCATTTT. Amino acid sequence: CASRGNSNQPQHF. The J gene is TRBJ1-5, the V gene TRBV6-1, with D unresolved. V was shortened by 6 bases and J by 1 base, with 7 bases between the two germline ends. The CDR3 runs to 13 residues. CDR1 is MNHNS and CDR2 is SASEGT in the germline V gene.

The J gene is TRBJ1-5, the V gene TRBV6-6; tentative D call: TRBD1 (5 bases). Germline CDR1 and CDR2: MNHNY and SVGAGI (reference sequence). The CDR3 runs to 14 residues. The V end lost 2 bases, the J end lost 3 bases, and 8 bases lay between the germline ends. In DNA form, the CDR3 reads TGTGCCAGCAGTTACGAGGGGCCCAATCAGCCCCAGCATTTT. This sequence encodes CASSYEGPNQPQHF.

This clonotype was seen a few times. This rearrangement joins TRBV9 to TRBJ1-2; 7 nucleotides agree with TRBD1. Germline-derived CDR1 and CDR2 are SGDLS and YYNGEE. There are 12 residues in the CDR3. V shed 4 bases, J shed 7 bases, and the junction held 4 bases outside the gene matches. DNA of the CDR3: TGTGCCAGCAGCCGAGGGGGCTCTGGCTACACCTTC. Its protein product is CASSRGGSGYTF.

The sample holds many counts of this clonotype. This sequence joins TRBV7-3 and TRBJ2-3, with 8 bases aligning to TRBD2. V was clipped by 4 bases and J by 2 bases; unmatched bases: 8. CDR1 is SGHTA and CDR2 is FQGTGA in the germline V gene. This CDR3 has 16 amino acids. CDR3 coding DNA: TGTGCCAGCAGCTCCCTAGGCGGGGGGAACACAGATACGCAGTATTTT. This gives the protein CASSSLGGGNTDTQYF.

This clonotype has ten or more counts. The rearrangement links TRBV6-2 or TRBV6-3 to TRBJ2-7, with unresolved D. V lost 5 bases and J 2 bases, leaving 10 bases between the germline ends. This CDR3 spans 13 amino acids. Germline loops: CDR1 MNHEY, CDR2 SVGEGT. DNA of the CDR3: TGTGCCAGCAGTCAAGCGAGAGCCTACGAGCAGTACTTC. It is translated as CASSQARAYEQYF.

Written as DNA, the CDR3 is TGTGCCAGCAGTTACGTCGGGGGGGCCTCCTACAATGAGCAGTTCTTC. Protein product: CASSYVGGASYNEQFF. J is TRBJ2-1 and V is TRBV6-5, with TRBD2 matching over 8 bases. Germline V lookup: CDR1 MNHEY, CDR2 SVGAGI. J gave up 0 bases and V 2 bases, and 3 bases lay outside the gene matches. The CDR3 length is 16 residues.

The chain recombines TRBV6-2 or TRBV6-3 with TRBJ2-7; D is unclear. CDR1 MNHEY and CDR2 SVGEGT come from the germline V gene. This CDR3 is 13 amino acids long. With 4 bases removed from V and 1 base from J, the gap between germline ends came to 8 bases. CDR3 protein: CASSSPYSYEQYV. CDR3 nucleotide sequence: TGTGCCAGCAGTTCACCGTATTCCTACGAGCAGTACGTC.

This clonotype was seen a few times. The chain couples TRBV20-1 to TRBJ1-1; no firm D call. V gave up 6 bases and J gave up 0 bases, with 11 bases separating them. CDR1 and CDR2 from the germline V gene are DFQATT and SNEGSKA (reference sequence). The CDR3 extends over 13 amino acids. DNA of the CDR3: TGCAGTGCGACCGACGGTATGAACACTGAAGCTTTCTTT. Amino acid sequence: CSATDGMNTEAFF.

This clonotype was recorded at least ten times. The CDR3 region has the DNA TGCGCCAGCAGCCAAGAGAGGGGCCCCTACGAGCAGTACTTC. Translating gives CASSQERGPYEQYF. The chain links TRBV4-3 to TRBJ2-7; D possibly uses TRBD1 or TRBD2 (5 bases each). The V gene's germline CDR1 is LGHNA and CDR2 YSLEER. The V gene lost 0 bases and the J gene lost 2 bases, with 8 bases spanning the gap. The CDR3 consists of 14 residues.

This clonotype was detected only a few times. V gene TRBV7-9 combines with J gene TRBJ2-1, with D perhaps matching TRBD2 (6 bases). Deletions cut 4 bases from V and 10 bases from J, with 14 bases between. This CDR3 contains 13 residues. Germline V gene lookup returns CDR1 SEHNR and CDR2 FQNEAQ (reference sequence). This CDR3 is CASSSPAGREQFF. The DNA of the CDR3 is TGTGCCAGCAGCTCCCCGGCAGGGAGGGAGCAGTTCTTC.

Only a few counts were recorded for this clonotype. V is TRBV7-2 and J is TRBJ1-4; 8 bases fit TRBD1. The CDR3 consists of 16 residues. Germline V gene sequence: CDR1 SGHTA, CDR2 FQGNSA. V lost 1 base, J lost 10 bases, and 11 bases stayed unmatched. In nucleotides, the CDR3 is TGTGCCAGCAGCTTAGTGGTAGGCAGGGGGCTAGGAAAACTGTTTTTT. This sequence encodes CASSLVVGRGLGKLFF.

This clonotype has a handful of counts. CDR3 residues: CASSLGQSQPQHF. The CDR3 region has the DNA TGTGCCAGCAGCTTAGGCCAGTCCCAGCCCCAGCATTTT. The chain recombines TRBV7-2 with TRBJ1-5; unclear D gene. Trimming removed 1 base at V and 7 bases at J, with 8 bases between. The CDR3 covers 13 residues. Germline loops: CDR1 SGHTA, CDR2 FQGNSA.

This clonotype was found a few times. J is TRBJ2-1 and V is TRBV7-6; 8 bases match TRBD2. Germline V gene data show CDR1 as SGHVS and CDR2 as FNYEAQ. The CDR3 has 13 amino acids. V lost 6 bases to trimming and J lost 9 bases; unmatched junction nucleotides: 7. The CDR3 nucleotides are TGTGCCAGCAGAATCGCGGGGGGCGGTGAGCAGTTCTTC. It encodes CASRIAGGGEQFF.

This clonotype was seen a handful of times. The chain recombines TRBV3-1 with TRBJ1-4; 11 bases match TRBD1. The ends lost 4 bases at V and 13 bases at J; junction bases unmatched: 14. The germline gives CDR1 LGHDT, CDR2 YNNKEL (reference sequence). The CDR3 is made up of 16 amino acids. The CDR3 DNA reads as TGTGCCAGCAGCCGGACAGGGGGCTCATTAAACTACGGACTGTTTTTT. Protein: CASSRTGGSLNYGLFF.

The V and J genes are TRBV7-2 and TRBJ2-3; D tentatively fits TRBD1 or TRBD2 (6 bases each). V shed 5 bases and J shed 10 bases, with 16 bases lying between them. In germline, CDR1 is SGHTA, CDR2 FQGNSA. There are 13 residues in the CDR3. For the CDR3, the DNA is TGTGCCAGCAGCGGGGGGCTCGCCATTTCGCAGTATTTT. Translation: CASSGGLAISQYF. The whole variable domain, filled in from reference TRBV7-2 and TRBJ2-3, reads GAGVSQSPSNKVTEKGKDVELRCDPISGHTALYWYRQSLGQGLEFLIYFQGNSAPDKSGLPSDRFSAERTGGSVSTLTIQRTQQEDSAVYLCASSGGLAISQYFGPGTRLTVL.

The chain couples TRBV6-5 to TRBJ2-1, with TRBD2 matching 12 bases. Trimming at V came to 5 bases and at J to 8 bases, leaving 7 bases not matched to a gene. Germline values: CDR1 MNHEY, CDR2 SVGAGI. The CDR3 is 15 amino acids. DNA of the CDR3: TGTGCCAGCAGTCCTCAGACTAGCGGGGGACATGAGCAGTTCTTC. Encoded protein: CASSPQTSGGHEQFF.

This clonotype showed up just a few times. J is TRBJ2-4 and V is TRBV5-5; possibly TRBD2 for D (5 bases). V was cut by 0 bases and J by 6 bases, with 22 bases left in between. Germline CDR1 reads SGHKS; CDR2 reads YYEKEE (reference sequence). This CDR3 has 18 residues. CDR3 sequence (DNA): TGTGCCAGCAGCTTGGAAGAGGGTGCCGCTGTGTTCGGAAACATTCAGTACTTC. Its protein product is CASSLEEGAAVFGNIQYF.